These T cell receptor beta chains were read from a single sample in a study of T-cell memory formation after mild COVID-19. TCRdb re-analysed the 5' RACE reads in MiXCR, keeping a single row per CDR3 protein. Among 40,000 to 55,000 distinct CDR3 sequences listed, less than 7.5% were seen once. What was sequenced was PBMCs or a T cell subset sorted from them (not recorded which). The receptors were sampled from a young man who had mild COVID-19 (a few samples of this study predate the infection). Cell type and time point are not known. The CDR3 runs from the conserved cysteine through the conserved F or W. D genes are given only for firm matches. Only some rows state a clone size, as once, few, many or a class for expanded clones.

medium-sized	TRBJ2-3	TRBD2	TRBV10-2	TGCGCCAGCAAAGGGGATGCGGGGGTAGATACGCAGTATTTT	CASKGDAGVDTQYF
-	TRBJ2-6	TRBD1	TRBV7-2	TGTGCCAGCAACAGGGGCCCCGGGGCCAACGTCCTGACTTTC	CASNRGPGANVLTF
many	TRBJ2-1	-	TRBV7-2	TGTGCCAGCAGCTTGATTGGGGGGGGCGAATATGAGCAGTTCTTC	CASSLIGGGEYEQFF
many	TRBJ2-5	-	TRBV12-3/TRBV12-4	TGTGCCAGCAGTTCCTTGAACAGACAAGAGACCCAGTACTTC	CASSSLNRQETQYF
many	TRBJ2-5	-	TRBV5-1	TGCGCCAGCAGCTTTGAAGAGACCCAGTACTTC	CASSFEETQYF
few	TRBJ1-1	-	TRBV12-5	TGTGCTAGTGGTCCCCGGAGGTACACTGAAGCTTTCTTT	CASGPRRYTEAFF
many	TRBJ2-3	TRBD2	TRBV9	TGTGCCAGCAGCGCAGCGGGATCTACAGATACGCAGTATTTT	CASSAAGSTDTQYF
-	TRBJ1-1	-	TRBV5-1	TGCGCCAGCAGCTTGGTGGCCGGGAACACTGAAGCTTTATTT	CASSLVAGNTEALF
few	TRBJ1-2	-	TRBV12-3/TRBV12-4	TGTGCCAGCAGTCTAGAACTCTATGGCTACACCTTC	CASSLELYGYTF
-	TRBJ2-1	TRBD2	TRBV4-2	TGTGCCAGCAGCCCCGAGCATAGCGGGGGGGGCAATGAGCAGTTCTTC	CASSPEHSGGGNEQFF
few	TRBJ1-1	TRBD1	TRBV3-1	TGTGCCAGCAGCCTCATTCCCACAGGGGCCCGGACTGAAGCTTTCTTT	CASSLIPTGARTEAFF
-	TRBJ1-2	TRBD1	TRBV7-9	TGTGCCAGCAGCCCACAGGGGGCTGGCTATGGCTACACCTTC	CASSPQGAGYGYTF
medium-sized	TRBJ2-1	-	TRBV11-2	TGTGCCAGCAGACCTCCTGCGGGGCTGGGGCGCTCCTACAATGAGCAGTTCTTC	CASRPPAGLGRSYNEQFF
few	TRBJ2-1	-	TRBV5-1	TGCGCCAGCAGCGGGGGAGTCTACAATGAGCAGTTCTTC	CASSGGVYNEQFF
-	TRBJ2-5	TRBD2	TRBV7-2	TGTGCCAGCAGCTTCGCGACGGGGGGTGAGACCCAGTACTTC	CASSFATGGETQYF
-	TRBJ2-1	TRBD2	TRBV5-1	TGCGCCAGCAGCTTGGCCCTAGCGGGGGGTAGGAATGAGCAGTTCTTC	CASSLALAGGRNEQFF
-	TRBJ2-3	TRBD2	TRBV5-1	TGCGCCAGCAGCTTGAGACCAGCGGGGGGGACAGATACGCAGTATTTT	CASSLRPAGGTDTQYF
-	TRBJ2-3	-	TRBV10-3	TGTGCCATCAGTGAGTTTAGCGAGACGGCAGATACGCAGTATTTT	CAISEFSETADTQYF
few	TRBJ2-2	-	TRBV7-3	TGTGCCAGCAGCTTATGGCGAGGGACCGCAAACACCGGGGAGCTGTTTTTT	CASSLWRGTANTGELFF
many	TRBJ2-7	-	TRBV7-9	TGTGCCAGCAGCTTAGGATCGGGGGCGCTCGAGCAGTACTTC	CASSLGSGALEQYF
-	TRBJ1-1	-	TRBV7-2	TGTGCCAGCAGCTTGGGCACAAGAGCTTTCTTT	CASSLGTRAFF
-	TRBJ1-2	TRBD1	TRBV6-2/TRBV6-3	TGTGCCAGCAGGACAGGGGGCTATTATGGCTACACCTTC	CASRTGGYYGYTF
-	TRBJ2-7	-	TRBV18	TGTGCCAGCTCCCCCCGTGGCCGAAGCTCCTACGAGCAGTACTTC	CASSPRGRSSYEQYF
many	TRBJ2-7	-	TRBV29-1	TGCAGCGTTACGCGGGACAGAGGCGAGCAGTACTTC	CSVTRDRGEQYF
many	TRBJ2-5	TRBD1	TRBV14	TGTGCCAGCAGCCAGGGGACAGGGGGCTACCAAGAGACCCAGTACTTC	CASSQGTGGYQETQYF
-	TRBJ1-1	TRBD1	TRBV19	TGTGCCACAAGACAGGGCCTGACTCTGAACACTGAAGCTTTCTTT	CATRQGLTLNTEAFF
few	TRBJ2-2	-	TRBV6-2/TRBV6-3	TGTGCCAGCAGTTACCTGTCGAACACCGGGGAGCTGTTTTTT	CASSYLSNTGELFF
-	TRBJ1-5	-	TRBV7-2	TGTGCCAGCAGCAGTACAGGGAATAATCAGCCCCAGCATTTT	CASSSTGNNQPQHF
many	TRBJ1-2	-	TRBV7-6	TGTGCCAGCAGCTACATGGGAGGGGATCGGGGTAACTATGGCTACACCTTC	CASSYMGGDRGNYGYTF
many	TRBJ2-1	TRBD1	TRBV5-1	TGCGCCAGCAATGACCCCCAGGGGGCGTGGGAGCAGTTCTTC	CASNDPQGAWEQFF
many	TRBJ2-1	TRBD1	TRBV5-1	TGCGCCAGCAGCTTAGACGGGACAGCCTACAATGAGCAGTTCTTC	CASSLDGTAYNEQFF
medium-sized	TRBJ2-3	TRBD2	TRBV12-3/TRBV12-4	TGTGCCAGCAGTCCCCCACTTCGACTAGCGGGGGCCCTAGGGACGCAGTATTTT	CASSPPLRLAGALGTQYF
few	TRBJ2-1	-	TRBV18	TGTGCCAGCTCACCACCGTTAAGGGGTACAGGCAATGAGCAGTTCTTC	CASSPPLRGTGNEQFF
many	TRBJ2-3	-	TRBV10-3	TGTGCCCGTGCGGGACTCAGCACAGATACGCAGTATTTT	CARAGLSTDTQYF
-	TRBJ2-2	-	TRBV4-1	TGCGCCAGCAGCCAAGGGGGAGGAACCGGGGAGCTGTTTTTT	CASSQGGGTGELFF
-	TRBJ2-1	TRBD2	TRBV20-1	TGCAGTGTCCCGACTAGCGGGGGCTACAATGAGCAGTTCTTC	CSVPTSGGYNEQFF
many	TRBJ1-1	TRBD1	TRBV5-1	TGCGCCAGCAGCGAACCCTTAGGACAGGGTCTGAACACTGAAGCTTTCTTT	CASSEPLGQGLNTEAFF
few	TRBJ1-5	-	TRBV4-3	TGCGCCAGCAGCCAACAGAGGGAGGGAGGTCAGCCCCAGCATTTT	CASSQQREGGQPQHF
-	TRBJ1-1	-	TRBV20-1	TGCAGTGCTGGAGACCCGGGGGGGAACACTGAAGCTTTCTTT	CSAGDPGGNTEAFF
-	TRBJ2-3	TRBD2	TRBV20-1	TGCAGTGCTAGAGTAGCGGGGGGGCTGGTAGATACGCAGTATTTT	CSARVAGGLVDTQYF
-	TRBJ2-7	-	TRBV4-3	TGCGCCAGCAGCCAAGAGATGGACAACTCCTACGAGCAGTACTTC	CASSQEMDNSYEQYF
few	TRBJ2-1	-	TRBV3-1	TGTGCCAGCAGCCTCAGGGGGGGCCCTACCTACAATGAGCAGTTCTTC	CASSLRGGPTYNEQFF
-	TRBJ2-5	-	TRBV4-2	TGTGCCAGCAGCCAAGGGACAAACCAAGAGACCCAGTACTTC	CASSQGTNQETQYF
few	TRBJ1-2	-	TRBV5-6	TGTGCCAGCAGCTTGGAAGCGAGCTACACCTTC	CASSLEASYTF
-	TRBJ2-5	-	TRBV6-5	TGTGCCAGCAGTCGGATTGGGACTCCCAGGGAGACCCAGTACTTC	CASSRIGTPRETQYF
few	TRBJ1-2	-	TRBV7-9	TGTGCCAGCAGCTTAGAGTTTGCGGGGGCGCGCGGCTACACCTTC	CASSLEFAGARGYTF
-	TRBJ2-2	TRBD1	TRBV2	TGTGCCAGCAGCAGACAGGGGTCAGGGGAGCTGTTTTTT	CASSRQGSGELFF
few	TRBJ1-3	-	TRBV9	TGTGCCAGCAGCGGTCGCCTCTCTGGAAACACCATATATTTT	CASSGRLSGNTIYF
-	TRBJ2-3	-	TRBV7-9	TGTGCCAGCAGCTTGGGAGGAAAGGATACGCAGTATTTT	CASSLGGKDTQYF
many	TRBJ2-1	TRBD1	TRBV4-2	TGTGCCAGCAGCCCGCCGGGACAGTCGGTCAGTCACAATGAGCAGTTCTTC	CASSPPGQSVSHNEQFF
few	TRBJ1-2	TRBD1	TRBV29-1	TGCAGCGTTGATGGGACAGGGGCGAAGAACACCTTC	CSVDGTGAKNTF